Listed below are T cell receptor beta chains from one sample, sequenced in a study of spatial heterogeneity in lung cancer. TCRdb used MiXCR to reprocess the 5' RACE reads, holding one entry per CDR3 protein. The sample lists under 40,000 distinct CDR3 sequences, around 5.2% occurring once. The sequenced sample was PBMCs, obtained at surgery. These receptors were obtained from a female donor with early-stage non-small cell lung cancer. CDR3s include the opening cysteine and the closing phenylalanine or tryptophan. Fields, in order: CDR3 DNA, CDR3 protein, clone size, CDR3 length, D gene, J gene, V gene. A D gene is named only where the DNA matches it firmly. The size of a clone is reported for some rows only, either as once, few or many, or as a class for expanded clones.

CDR3nt: TGTGCCAGCAGTTACCGCGGGGGGCGTAGCTATGAGCAGTTCTTC; CDR3aa: CASSYRGGRSYEQFF; abundance: many; len: 15; d_gene: TRBD2; j_gene: TRBJ2-1; v_gene: TRBV6-2/TRBV6-3
CDR3nt: TGTGCCAGCAGCCAAGACCGATCCGGACTAGCGGGTAATGAGCAGTTCTTC; CDR3aa: CASSQDRSGLAGNEQFF; abundance: few; len: 17; d_gene: TRBD2; j_gene: TRBJ2-1; v_gene: TRBV14
CDR3nt: TGCGCCAGCAGCCCTACTAGCCCAAACACAGATACGCAGTATTTT; CDR3aa: CASSPTSPNTDTQYF; abundance: few; len: 15; d_gene: NA; j_gene: TRBJ2-3; v_gene: TRBV5-1
CDR3nt: TGTGCCAGCAGCTCAGGGGAGAAGTACTTC; CDR3aa: CASSSGEKYF; abundance: NA; len: 10; d_gene: NA; j_gene: TRBJ2-7; v_gene: TRBV3-1
CDR3nt: TGTGCCAGCAGCTTAGCGTCGGGTCTGGAGCCCCAGCATTTT; CDR3aa: CASSLASGLEPQHF; abundance: NA; len: 14; d_gene: NA; j_gene: TRBJ1-5; v_gene: TRBV7-9
CDR3nt: TGTGCCAGCAGCTTTAACAGAATGAACACTGAAGCTTTCTTT; CDR3aa: CASSFNRMNTEAFF; abundance: few; len: 14; d_gene: NA; j_gene: TRBJ1-1; v_gene: TRBV7-9
CDR3nt: TGCGCCAGCAGCCCGGACAGAGGATTCATCTATGGCTACACCTTC; CDR3aa: CASSPDRGFIYGYTF; abundance: many; len: 15; d_gene: NA; j_gene: TRBJ1-2; v_gene: TRBV5-1
CDR3nt: TGTGCCAGCAGCCCCCCGGGGCGGGAGATACTAGAGACCCAGTACTTC; CDR3aa: CASSPPGREILETQYF; abundance: NA; len: 16; d_gene: TRBD2; j_gene: TRBJ2-5; v_gene: TRBV7-6
CDR3nt: TGTGCCAGCAGCGCAGGGGGCAAAACCAAAAACATTCAGTACTTC; CDR3aa: CASSAGGKTKNIQYF; abundance: few; len: 15; d_gene: TRBD1; j_gene: TRBJ2-4; v_gene: TRBV12-3/TRBV12-4
CDR3nt: TGTGCCAGCAGCTCGCTTCTGGAGATTGAGTACATGAACACTGAAGCTTTCTTT; CDR3aa: CASSSLLEIEYMNTEAFF; abundance: many; len: 18; d_gene: NA; j_gene: TRBJ1-1; v_gene: TRBV5-6
CDR3nt: TGCGCCAGCACCAGCATGAGCTCTGGAAACACCATATATTTT; CDR3aa: CASTSMSSGNTIYF; abundance: NA; len: 14; d_gene: NA; j_gene: TRBJ1-3; v_gene: TRBV4-1
CDR3nt: TGTGCCAGCAGTTTCGCGTCGAGCACCGGGGAGCTGTTTTTT; CDR3aa: CASSFASSTGELFF; abundance: many; len: 14; d_gene: NA; j_gene: TRBJ2-2; v_gene: TRBV12-3/TRBV12-4
CDR3nt: TGCAGTGCTAGAGTCTCACGGGAACCGTACGAGCAGTACTTC; CDR3aa: CSARVSREPYEQYF; abundance: many; len: 14; d_gene: NA; j_gene: TRBJ2-7; v_gene: TRBV20-1
CDR3nt: TGTGCCAGCACCGCGGAGGTAGACACTGAAGCTTTCTTT; CDR3aa: CASTAEVDTEAFF; abundance: many; len: 13; d_gene: NA; j_gene: TRBJ1-1; v_gene: TRBV7-2
CDR3nt: TGTGCCAGCAGCTTAGCTGGAAACACCATATATTTT; CDR3aa: CASSLAGNTIYF; abundance: few; len: 12; d_gene: NA; j_gene: TRBJ1-3; v_gene: TRBV7-8
CDR3nt: TGTGCCAGTGGGGACAGGGCGTCCTACGAGCAGTACTTC; CDR3aa: CASGDRASYEQYF; abundance: NA; len: 13; d_gene: TRBD1; j_gene: TRBJ2-7; v_gene: TRBV2